The T cell receptor beta chain under discussion was sequenced for a study of blood T cell repertoires in COVID-19. Study summary: The cDNA or gDNA used as material had been derived from T cells, B-cell-depleted T cells, or PBMCs.

CDR1 and CDR2 from the germline V gene are SGDLS and YYNGEE. Losses at the gene ends were 0 bases for V and 5 bases for J; bases not matched to a gene: 10. The CDR3 extends over 16 amino acids. Sequencing was performed with immunoSEQ multiplex PCR; in TCRdb, only in-frame clones are kept and a portion is missing. The sample consists of a few hundred thousand clones, over 80% of them appearing once. This chain links TRBV9 with TRBJ2-7, with 8 bases aligning to TRBD2. The clonotype comes from a woman aged 45 to 65 with COVID-19, enrolled during active disease. What was sequenced was peripheral blood. The CDR3 DNA reads as TGTGCCAGCAGCGTAGGCCGGGTGAGGACTAGCCACGAGCAGTACTTC. Translated, it gives CASSVGRVRTSHEQYF.